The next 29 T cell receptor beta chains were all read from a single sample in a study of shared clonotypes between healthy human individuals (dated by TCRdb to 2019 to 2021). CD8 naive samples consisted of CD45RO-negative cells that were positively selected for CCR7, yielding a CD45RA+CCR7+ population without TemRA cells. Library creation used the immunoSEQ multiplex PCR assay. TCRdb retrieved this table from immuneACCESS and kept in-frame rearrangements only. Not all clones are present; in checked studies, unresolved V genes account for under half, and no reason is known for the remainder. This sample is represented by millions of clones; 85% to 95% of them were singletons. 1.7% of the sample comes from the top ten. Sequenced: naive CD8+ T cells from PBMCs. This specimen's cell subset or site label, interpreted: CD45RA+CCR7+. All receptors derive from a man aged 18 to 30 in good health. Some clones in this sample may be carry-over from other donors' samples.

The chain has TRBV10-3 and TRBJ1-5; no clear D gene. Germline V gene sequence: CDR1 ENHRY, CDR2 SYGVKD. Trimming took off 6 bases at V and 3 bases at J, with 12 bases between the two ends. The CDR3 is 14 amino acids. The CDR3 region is CAISPLGYNQPQHF. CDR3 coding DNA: TGTGCCATCAGCCCCCTCGGGTACAATCAGCCCCAGCATTTT.

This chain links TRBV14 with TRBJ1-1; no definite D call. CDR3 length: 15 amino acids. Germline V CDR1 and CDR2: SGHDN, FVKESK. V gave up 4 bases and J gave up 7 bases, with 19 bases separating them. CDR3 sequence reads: CASSRRAIEEGEAFF. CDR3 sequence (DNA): TGTGCCAGCAGCCGGCGGGCAATCGAGGAAGGTGAAGCTTTCTTT.

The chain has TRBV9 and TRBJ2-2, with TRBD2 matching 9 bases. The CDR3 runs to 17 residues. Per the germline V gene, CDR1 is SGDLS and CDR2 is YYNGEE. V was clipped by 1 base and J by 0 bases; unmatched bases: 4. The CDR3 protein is CASSVTRTSANTGELFF. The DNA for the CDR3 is TGTGCCAGCAGCGTAACTAGGACTAGCGCGAACACCGGGGAGCTGTTTTTT. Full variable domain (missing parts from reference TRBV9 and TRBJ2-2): DSGVTQTPKHLITATGQRVTLRCSPRSGDLSVYWYQQSLDQGLQFLIQYYNGEERAKGNILERFSAQQFPDLHSELNLSSLELGDSALYFCASSVTRTSANTGELFFGEGSRLTVL.

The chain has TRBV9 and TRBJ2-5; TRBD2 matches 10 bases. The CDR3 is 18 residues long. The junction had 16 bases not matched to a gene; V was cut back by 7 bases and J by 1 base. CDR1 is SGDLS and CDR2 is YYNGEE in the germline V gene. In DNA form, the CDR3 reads TGTGCCAGCGGACGGGCCCGTAGAGCGGGAGGGCCCCAAGAGACCCAGTACTTC. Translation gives CASGRARRAGGPQETQYF. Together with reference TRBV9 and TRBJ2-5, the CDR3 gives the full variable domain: DSGVTQTPKHLITATGQRVTLRCSPRSGDLSVYWYQQSLDQGLQFLIQYYNGEERAKGNILERFSAQQFPDLHSELNLSSLELGDSALYFCASGRARRAGGPQETQYFGPGTRLLVL.

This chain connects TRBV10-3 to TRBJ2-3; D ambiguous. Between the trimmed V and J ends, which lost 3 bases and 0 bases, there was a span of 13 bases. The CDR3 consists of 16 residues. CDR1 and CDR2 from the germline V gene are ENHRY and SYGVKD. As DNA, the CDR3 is TGTGCCATCAGTGATCAAGGATCCTCTAGCACAGATACGCAGTATTTT. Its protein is CAISDQGSSSTDTQYF.

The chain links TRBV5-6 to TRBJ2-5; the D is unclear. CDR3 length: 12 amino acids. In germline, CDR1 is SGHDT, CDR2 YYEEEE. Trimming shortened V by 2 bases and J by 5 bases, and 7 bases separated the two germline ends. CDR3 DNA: TGTGCCAGCAGCTTTGATCGGGAGACCCAGTACTTC. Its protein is CASSFDRETQYF. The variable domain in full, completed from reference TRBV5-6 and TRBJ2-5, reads DAGVTQSPTHLIKTRGQQVTLRCSPKSGHDTVSWYQQALGQGPQFIFQYYEEEERQRGNFPDRFSGHQFPNYSSELNVNALLLGDSALYLCASSFDRETQYFGPGTRLLVL.

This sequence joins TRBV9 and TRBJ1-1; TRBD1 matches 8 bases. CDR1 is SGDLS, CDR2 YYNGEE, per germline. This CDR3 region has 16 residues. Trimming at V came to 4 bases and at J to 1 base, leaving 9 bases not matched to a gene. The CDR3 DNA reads TGTGCCAGCAGCCCGACAGGGGAAGGAACGAACACTGAAGCTTTCTTT. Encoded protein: CASSPTGEGTNTEAFF.

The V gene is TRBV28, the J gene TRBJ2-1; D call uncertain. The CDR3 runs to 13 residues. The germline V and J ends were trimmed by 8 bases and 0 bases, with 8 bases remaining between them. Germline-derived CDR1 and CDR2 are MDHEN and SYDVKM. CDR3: CASGAGSYNEQFF. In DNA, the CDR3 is TGTGCCAGCGGCGCCGGCTCCTACAATGAGCAGTTCTTC.

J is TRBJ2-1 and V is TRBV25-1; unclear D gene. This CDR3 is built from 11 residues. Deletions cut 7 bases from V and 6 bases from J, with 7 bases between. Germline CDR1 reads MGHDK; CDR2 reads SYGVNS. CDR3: CASTPGNEQFF. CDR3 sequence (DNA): TGTGCCAGCACTCCTGGCAATGAGCAGTTCTTC.

Written as DNA, the CDR3 is TGTGCCAGCAGCGTAGTTGGTAGCGCAAGCTACAATGAGCAGTTCTTC. It translates to CASSVVGSASYNEQFF. The gene calls are TRBV9 and TRBJ2-1; TRBD2 might be the D (5 bases). Germline values: CDR1 SGDLS, CDR2 YYNGEE. The CDR3 is made up of 16 amino acids. Deletions cut 0 bases from V and 3 bases from J, with 13 bases between.

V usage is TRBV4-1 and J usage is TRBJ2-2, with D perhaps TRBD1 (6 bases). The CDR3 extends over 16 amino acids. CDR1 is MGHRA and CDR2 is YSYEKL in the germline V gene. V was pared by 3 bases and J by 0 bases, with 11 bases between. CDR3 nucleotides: TGCGCCAGCAGCCAGACTCCAGGGGCGAACACCGGGGAGCTGTTTTTT. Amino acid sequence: CASSQTPGANTGELFF.

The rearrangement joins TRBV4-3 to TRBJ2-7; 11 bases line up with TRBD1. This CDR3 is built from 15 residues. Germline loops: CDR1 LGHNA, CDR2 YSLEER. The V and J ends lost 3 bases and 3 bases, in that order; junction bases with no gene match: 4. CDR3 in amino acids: CASSQPGQGVYEQYF. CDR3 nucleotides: TGCGCCAGCAGCCAGCCGGGACAGGGGGTCTACGAGCAGTACTTC.

The CDR3: CASSPTGANVLTF. CDR3 nucleotides: TGCGCCAGCAGCCCCACCGGGGCCAACGTCCTGACTTTC. The chain joins TRBV4-1 to TRBJ2-6, with D hard to call. Germline CDR1 reads MGHRA; CDR2 reads YSYEKL. The V end was cut by 4 bases, the J end by 4 bases, with 5 bases between. The CDR3 totals 13 residues.

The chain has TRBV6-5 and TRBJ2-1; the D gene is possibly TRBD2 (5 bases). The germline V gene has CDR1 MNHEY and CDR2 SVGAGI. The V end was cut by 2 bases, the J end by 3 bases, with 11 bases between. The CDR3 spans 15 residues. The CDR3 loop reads CASSYARTGYNEQFF. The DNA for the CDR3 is TGTGCCAGCAGTTACGCCCGGACTGGCTACAATGAGCAGTTCTTC.

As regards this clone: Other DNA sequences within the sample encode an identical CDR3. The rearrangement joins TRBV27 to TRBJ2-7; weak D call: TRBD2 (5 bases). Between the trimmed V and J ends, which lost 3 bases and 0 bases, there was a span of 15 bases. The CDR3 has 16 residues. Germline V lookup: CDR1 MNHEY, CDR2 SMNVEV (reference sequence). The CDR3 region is CASSLAGLRSSYEQYF. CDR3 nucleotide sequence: TGTGCCAGCAGTTTGGCAGGACTCCGGAGCTCCTACGAGCAGTACTTC.

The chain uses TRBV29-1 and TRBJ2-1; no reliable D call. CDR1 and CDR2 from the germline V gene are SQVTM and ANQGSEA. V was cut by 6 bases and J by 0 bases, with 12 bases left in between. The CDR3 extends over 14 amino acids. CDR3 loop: CSVLVSRSYNEQFF. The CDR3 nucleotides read TGCAGCGTCTTGGTTAGCCGCTCCTACAATGAGCAGTTCTTC.

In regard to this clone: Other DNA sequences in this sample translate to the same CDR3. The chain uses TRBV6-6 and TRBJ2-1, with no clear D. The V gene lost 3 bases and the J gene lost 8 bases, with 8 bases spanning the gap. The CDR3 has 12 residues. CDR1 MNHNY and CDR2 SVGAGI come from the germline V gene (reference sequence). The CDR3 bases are TGTGCCAGCAGTTATTTAAGGGATGAGCAGTTCTTC. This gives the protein CASSYLRDEQFF.

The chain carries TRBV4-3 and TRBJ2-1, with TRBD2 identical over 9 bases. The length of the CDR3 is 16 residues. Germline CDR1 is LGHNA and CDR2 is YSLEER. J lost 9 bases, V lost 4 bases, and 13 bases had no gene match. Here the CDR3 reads CASSPTDSGSFSEQFF. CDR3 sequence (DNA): TGCGCCAGCAGCCCGACGGATAGCGGGAGTTTTAGTGAGCAGTTCTTC.

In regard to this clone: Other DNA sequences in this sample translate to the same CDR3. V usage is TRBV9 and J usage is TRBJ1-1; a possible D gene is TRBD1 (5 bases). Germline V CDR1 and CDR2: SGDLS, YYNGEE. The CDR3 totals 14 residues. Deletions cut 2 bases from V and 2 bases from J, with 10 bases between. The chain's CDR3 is CASSVEGRNTEAFF. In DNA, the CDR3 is TGTGCCAGCAGCGTGGAGGGACGTAACACTGAAGCTTTCTTT.

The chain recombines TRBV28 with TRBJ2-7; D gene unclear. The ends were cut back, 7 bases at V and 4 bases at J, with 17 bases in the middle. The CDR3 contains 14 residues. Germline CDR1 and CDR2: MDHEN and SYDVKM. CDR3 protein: CASTTQVAPYEQYF. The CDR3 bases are TGTGCCAGCACCACACAAGTCGCTCCGTACGAGCAGTACTTC.

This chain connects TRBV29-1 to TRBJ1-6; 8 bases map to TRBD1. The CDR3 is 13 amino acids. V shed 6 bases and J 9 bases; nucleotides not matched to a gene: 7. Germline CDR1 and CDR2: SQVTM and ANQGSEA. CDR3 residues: CSVADRDGSPLHF. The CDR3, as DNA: TGCAGCGTGGCGGACAGGGATGGTTCACCCCTCCACTTT.

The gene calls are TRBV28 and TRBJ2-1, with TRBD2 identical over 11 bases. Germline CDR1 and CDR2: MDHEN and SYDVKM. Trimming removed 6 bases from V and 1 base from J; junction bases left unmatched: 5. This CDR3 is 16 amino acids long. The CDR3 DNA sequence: TGTGCCAGCAGGGTAGCGGGAGGGGGATCCTACAATGAGCAGTTCTTC. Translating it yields CASRVAGGGSYNEQFF. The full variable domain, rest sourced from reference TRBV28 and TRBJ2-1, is DVKVTQSSRYLVKRTGEKVFLECVQDMDHENMFWYRQDPGLGLRLIYFSYDVKMKEKGDIPEGYSVSREKKERFSLILESASTNQTSMYLCASRVAGGGSYNEQFFGPGTRLTVL.

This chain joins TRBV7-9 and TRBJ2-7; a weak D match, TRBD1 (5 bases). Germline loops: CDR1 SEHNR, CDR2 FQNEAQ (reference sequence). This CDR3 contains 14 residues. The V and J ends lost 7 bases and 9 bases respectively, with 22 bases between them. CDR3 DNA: TGTGCCAGCACCTCCGTCCTGGCAGGGATGGGGCAGTACTTC. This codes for CASTSVLAGMGQYF.

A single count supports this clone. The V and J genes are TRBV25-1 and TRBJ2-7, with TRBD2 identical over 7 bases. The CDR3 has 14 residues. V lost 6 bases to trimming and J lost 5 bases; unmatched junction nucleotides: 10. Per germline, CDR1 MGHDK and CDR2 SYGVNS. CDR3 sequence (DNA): TGTGCCAGCAGAGCGGGGATAGACAAGCACGAGCAGTACTTC. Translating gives CASRAGIDKHEQYF.

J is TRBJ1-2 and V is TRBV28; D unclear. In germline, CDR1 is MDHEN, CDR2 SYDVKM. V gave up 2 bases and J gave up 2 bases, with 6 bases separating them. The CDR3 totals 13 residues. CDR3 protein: CASSLTRNYGYTF. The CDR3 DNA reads TGTGCCAGCAGTTTAACACGGAACTATGGCTACACCTTC.

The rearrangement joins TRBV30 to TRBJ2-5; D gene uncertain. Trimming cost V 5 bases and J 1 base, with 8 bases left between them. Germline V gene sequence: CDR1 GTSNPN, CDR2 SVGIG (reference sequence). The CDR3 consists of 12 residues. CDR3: CAWSWGQETQYF. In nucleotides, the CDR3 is TGTGCCTGGTCTTGGGGCCAAGAGACCCAGTACTTC.

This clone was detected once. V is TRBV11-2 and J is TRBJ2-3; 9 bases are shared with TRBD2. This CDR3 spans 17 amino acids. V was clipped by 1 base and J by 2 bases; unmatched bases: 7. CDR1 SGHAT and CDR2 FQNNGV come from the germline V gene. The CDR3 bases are TGTGCCAGCAGCTTAGTTCGGGGCGGGAGGGCCACAGATACGCAGTATTTT. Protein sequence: CASSLVRGGRATDTQYF.

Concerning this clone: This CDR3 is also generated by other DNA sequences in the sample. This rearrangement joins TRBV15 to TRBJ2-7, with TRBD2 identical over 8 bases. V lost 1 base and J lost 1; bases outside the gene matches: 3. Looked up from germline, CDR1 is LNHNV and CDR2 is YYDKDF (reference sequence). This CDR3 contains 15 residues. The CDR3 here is CATSRGAGASYEQYF. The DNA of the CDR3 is TGTGCCACCAGCAGAGGAGCGGGGGCTTCCTACGAGCAGTACTTC.

CDR3 protein: CASSLLGGQQPYEQYF. The CDR3 nucleotides read TGTGCCAGCAGTTTATTGGGAGGACAGCAACCCTACGAGCAGTACTTC. The chain employs TRBV28 and TRBJ2-7; either TRBD1 or TRBD2 may fit D (6 bases each). V was pared by 1 base and J by 2 bases, with 15 bases between. Germline values: CDR1 MDHEN, CDR2 SYDVKM. There are 16 residues in the CDR3. The variable domain in full, completed from reference TRBV28 and TRBJ2-7, reads DVKVTQSSRYLVKRTGEKVFLECVQDMDHENMFWYRQDPGLGLRLIYFSYDVKMKEKGDIPEGYSVSREKKERFSLILESASTNQTSMYLCASSLLGGQQPYEQYFGPGTRLTVT.